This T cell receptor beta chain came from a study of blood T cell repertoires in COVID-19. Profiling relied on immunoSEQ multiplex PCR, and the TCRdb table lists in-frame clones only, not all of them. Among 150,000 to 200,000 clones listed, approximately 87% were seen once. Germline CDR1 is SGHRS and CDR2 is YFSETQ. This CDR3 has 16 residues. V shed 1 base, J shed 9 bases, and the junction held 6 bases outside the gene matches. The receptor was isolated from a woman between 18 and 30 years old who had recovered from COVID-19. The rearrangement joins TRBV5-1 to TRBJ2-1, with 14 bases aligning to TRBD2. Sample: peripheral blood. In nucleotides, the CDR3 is TGCGCCAGCAGCTTGCGGGGACTAGCGGGAGACTCTGAGCAGTTCTTC. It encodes CASSLRGLAGDSEQFF.